The 5 T cell receptor beta chains in this list originate from one sample, sequenced in a study of blood T cell repertoires in COVID-19. Profiled with immunoSEQ multiplex PCR; TCRdb holds only in-frame clones, not every one. The repertoire holds some 200,000 clones, 94% seen once, with 0.6% to 0.8% in the top ten. The sample was peripheral blood. The receptors were gathered from a man in his thirties or forties with COVID-19, enrolled during active disease.

This chain links TRBV2 with TRBJ2-2, with 10 nucleotides matching TRBD2. V lost 8 bases, J lost 4 bases, and 7 bases stayed unmatched. CDR1 is SNHLY and CDR2 is FYNNEI in the germline V gene. The CDR3 runs 15 residues. This CDR3 is CASRILAGVTGELFF. For the CDR3, the DNA is TGTGCCAGCCGTATCCTAGCGGGGGTCACCGGGGAGCTGTTTTTT.

This clone was seen once. The chain uses TRBV6-5 and TRBJ1-2; a weak D match, TRBD1 (6 bases). The CDR3 is made up of 13 amino acids. V was clipped by 6 bases and J by 4 bases, with 12 bases between them. Germline V gene lookup returns CDR1 MNHEY and CDR2 SVGAGI. The DNA for the CDR3 is TGTGCCAGCAGCCTCGGACAGCCCTATGGCTACACCTTC. Translation: CASSLGQPYGYTF.

Of note for this clone: This CDR3 fails to terminate in the conserved phenylalanine or tryptophan, so it likely reflects a read error. The chain links TRBV9 to TRBJ1-2; TRBD1 matches at 10 bases. Germline V gene lookup returns CDR1 SGDLS and CDR2 YYNGEE. This CDR3 spans 14 amino acids. V shed 4 bases, J shed 4 bases, and the junction held 4 bases outside the gene matches. The CDR3: CASSPGTGVYGYTL. CDR3 DNA: TGTGCCAGCAGCCCAGGGACAGGGGTCTATGGCTACACCCTC.

The chain employs TRBV18 and TRBJ1-1, with 7 bases fitting TRBD1. Germline-derived CDR1 and CDR2 are KGHSH and LQKENI. The CDR3 is 17 residues long. Trimming removed 4 bases from V and 0 bases from J; junction bases left unmatched: 11. In nucleotides, the CDR3 is TGTGCCAGCTCACTCCACCGACAGGGCGGTGTGAACACTGAAGCTTTCTTT. This sequence encodes CASSLHRQGGVNTEAFF.

V usage is TRBV19 and J usage is TRBJ1-5; D might be TRBD1 (5 bases). CDR3 length: 15 amino acids. V was clipped by 3 bases and J by 2 bases, with 11 bases between them. CDR1 is LNHDA, CDR2 SQIVND, per germline (reference sequence). The DNA for the CDR3 is TGTGCCAGTAGTATCCCAGGGCTCGGCAATCAGCCCCAGCATTTT. Translating it yields CASSIPGLGNQPQHF. Based on the CDR3 plus reference TRBV19 and TRBJ1-5, the full variable domain is DGGITQSPKYLFRKEGQNVTLSCEQNLNHDAMYWYRQDPGQGLRLIYYSQIVNDFQKGDIAEGYSVSREKKESFPLTVTSAQKNPTAFYLCASSIPGLGNQPQHFGDGTRLSIL.